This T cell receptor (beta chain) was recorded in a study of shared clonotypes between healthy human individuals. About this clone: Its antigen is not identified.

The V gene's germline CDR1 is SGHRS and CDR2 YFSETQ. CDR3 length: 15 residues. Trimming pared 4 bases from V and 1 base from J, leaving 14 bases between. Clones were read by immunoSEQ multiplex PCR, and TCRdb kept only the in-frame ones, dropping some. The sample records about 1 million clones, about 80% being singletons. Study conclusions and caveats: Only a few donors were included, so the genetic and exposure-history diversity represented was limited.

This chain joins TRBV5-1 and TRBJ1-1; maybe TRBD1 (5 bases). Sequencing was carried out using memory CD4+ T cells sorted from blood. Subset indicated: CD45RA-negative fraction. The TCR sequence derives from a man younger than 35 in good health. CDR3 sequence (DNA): TGCGCCAGCAGCCCTCCGGGGGTTCCGAACACTGAAGCTTTCTTT. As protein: CASSPPGVPNTEAFF. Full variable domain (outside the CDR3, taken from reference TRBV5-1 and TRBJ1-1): KAGVTQTPRYLIKTRGQQVTLSCSPISGHRSVSWYQQTPGQGLQFLFEYFSETQRNKGNFPGRFSGRQFSNSRSEMNVSTLELGDSALYLCASSPPGVPNTEAFFGQGTRLTVV.